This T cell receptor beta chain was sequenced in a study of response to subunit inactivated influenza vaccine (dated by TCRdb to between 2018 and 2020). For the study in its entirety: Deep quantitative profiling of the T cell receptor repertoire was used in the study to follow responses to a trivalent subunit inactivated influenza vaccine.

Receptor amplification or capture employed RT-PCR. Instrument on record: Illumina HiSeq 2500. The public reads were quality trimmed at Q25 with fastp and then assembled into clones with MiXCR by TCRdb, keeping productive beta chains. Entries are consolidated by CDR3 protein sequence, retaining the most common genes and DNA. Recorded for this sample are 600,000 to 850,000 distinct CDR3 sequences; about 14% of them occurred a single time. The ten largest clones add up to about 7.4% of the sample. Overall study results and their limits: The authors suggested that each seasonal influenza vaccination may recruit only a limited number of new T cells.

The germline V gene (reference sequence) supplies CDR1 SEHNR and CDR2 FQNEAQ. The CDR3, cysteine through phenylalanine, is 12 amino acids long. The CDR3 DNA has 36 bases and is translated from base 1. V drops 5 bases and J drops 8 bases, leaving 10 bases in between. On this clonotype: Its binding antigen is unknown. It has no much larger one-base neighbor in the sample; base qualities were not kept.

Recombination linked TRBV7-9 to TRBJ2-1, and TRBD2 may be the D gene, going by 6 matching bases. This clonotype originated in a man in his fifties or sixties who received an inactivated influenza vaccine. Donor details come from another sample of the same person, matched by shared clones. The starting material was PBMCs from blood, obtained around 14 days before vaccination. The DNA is TGTGCCAGCAGCCGAGGAGGGGATGAGCAGTTCTTC. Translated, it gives CASSRGGDEQFF.